This T cell receptor (beta chain) originates from a study of blood T cells in healthy people across ages. V gave up 5 bases and J gave up 2 bases; unmatched junction bases: 9. From germline, CDR1 is DFQATT and CDR2 SNEGSKA (reference sequence). The CDR3 totals 15 residues. Next came a second PCR, run for about 7 to 12 cycles, which used a sample-barcoded 5' primer along with a J-beta primer mix. TCRdb ran MiXCR on the 5' RACE reads and lists one entry per CDR3 protein. Of some 1.8 million distinct CDR3 sequences listed, roughly two fifths are singletons. Note on this clonotype: Its target is not known.

Notes on the study in general: Considered underestimates were the diversity estimates obtained from one million T cells. PBMCs went unsorted, and a conclusive naive versus antigen-experienced comparison was therefore prevented.

The V gene is TRBV20-1, the J gene TRBJ2-3, with 8 bases fitting TRBD1. The receptor was isolated from a human donor in good health. Specimen: blood. Here the CDR3 DNA reads TGCAGTGCTGCAGGGGGCCGGACCCACACAGATACGCAGTATTTT. Translated: CSAAGGRTHTDTQYF.